This TCR beta chain appears in the sequencing data of a study of breast tumors, draining lymph nodes, adjacent tissues. Study observations and caveats: Tumor and nontumor repertoires were significantly more similar in luminal-like than in basal-like breast cancer. Tumor repertoires ranked between lymph nodes and nontumor tissue in diversity, with V and J gene preferences.

V lost 7 bases, J lost 7 bases, and 17 bases lay in between. CDR3 size: 15 residues. Of note for this clonotype: The antigen remains unidentified.

TCRdb reanalysed the multiplex PCR reads using MiXCR and keeps one entry per CDR3 protein. The sample lists tens of thousands of distinct CDR3 sequences, about 54% occurring once. The rearrangement joins TRBV12-3 or TRBV12-4 to TRBJ1-6; tentatively, D is TRBD1 (6 bases). This TCR was recovered from a female donor with breast cancer. Some clones in this sample may be carry-over from other donors' samples. Sequences were obtained from breast tumor tissue. CDR3 DNA: TGTGCCAGCACCCGGAGGGGGTCGGACAATTCACCCCTCCACTTT. Translated: CASTRRGSDNSPLHF.